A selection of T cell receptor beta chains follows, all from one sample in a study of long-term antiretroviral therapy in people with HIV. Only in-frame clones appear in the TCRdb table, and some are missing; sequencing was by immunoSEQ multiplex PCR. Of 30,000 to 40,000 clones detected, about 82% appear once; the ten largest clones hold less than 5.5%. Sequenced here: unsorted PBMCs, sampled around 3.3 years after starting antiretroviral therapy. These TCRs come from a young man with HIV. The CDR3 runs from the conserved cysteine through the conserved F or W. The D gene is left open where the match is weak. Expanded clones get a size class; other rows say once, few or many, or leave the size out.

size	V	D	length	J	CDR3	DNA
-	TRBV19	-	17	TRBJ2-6	CASSIQGGSSGANVLTF	TGTGCCAGTAGTATACAGGGAGGCAGCTCTGGGGCCAACGTCCTGACTTTC
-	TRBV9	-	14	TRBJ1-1	CASSERSRVTEAFF	TGTGCCAGCAGCGAGAGAAGTAGGGTCACTGAAGCTTTCTTT
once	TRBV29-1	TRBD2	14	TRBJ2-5	CSVIPTSGRETQYF	TGCAGTGTAATCCCTACTAGCGGCCGGGAGACCCAGTACTTC
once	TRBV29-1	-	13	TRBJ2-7	CSVEDSGIYEQYF	TGCAGCGTTGAAGATTCGGGGATTTACGAGCAGTACTTC
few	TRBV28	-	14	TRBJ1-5	CASSLSGSNQPQHF	TGTGCCAGCAGCCTTAGTGGGAGCAATCAGCCCCAGCATTTT
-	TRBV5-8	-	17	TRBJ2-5	CASSPRGVRDNQETQYF	TGTGCCAGCAGCCCCCGGGGAGTCCGGGACAACCAAGAGACCCAGTACTTC
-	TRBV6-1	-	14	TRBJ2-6	CASRDGSGANVLTF	TGTGCCAGCAGGGACGGTTCTGGGGCCAACGTCCTGACTTTC
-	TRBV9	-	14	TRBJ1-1	CASSGGARDTEAFF	TGTGCCAGCAGCGGTGGGGCCAGGGACACTGAAGCTTTCTTT
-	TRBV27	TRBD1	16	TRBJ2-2	CASSFLDRVGTGELFF	TGTGCCAGCAGTTTCTTGGACAGGGTAGGAACCGGGGAGCTGTTTTTT
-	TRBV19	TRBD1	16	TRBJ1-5	CASSTRRTGGIQPQHF	TGTGCCAGTAGTACCCGCCGGACAGGGGGCATTCAGCCCCAGCATTTT
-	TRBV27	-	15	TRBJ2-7	CASRSGTRAVSEQYF	TGTGCCAGCAGATCCGGGACGCGGGCAGTTTCCGAGCAGTACTTC
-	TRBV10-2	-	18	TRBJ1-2	CASSESTRGTFIMKGYTF	TGCGCCAGCAGTGAGTCGACTCGGGGGACTTTCATAATGAAGGGCTACACCTTC
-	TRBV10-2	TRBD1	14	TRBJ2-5	CASWTGTYQETQYF	TGCGCCAGCTGGACAGGAACCTACCAAGAGACCCAGTACTTC
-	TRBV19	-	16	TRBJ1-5	CASSMGSRQGNQPQHF	TGTGCCAGTAGTATGGGGTCGAGACAGGGCAATCAGCCCCAGCATTTT
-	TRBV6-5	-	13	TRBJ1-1	CASKPGPIPEAFF	TGTGCCAGCAAACCCGGACCGATCCCTGAAGCTTTCTTT
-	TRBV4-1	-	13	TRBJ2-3	CASGQITTDTQYF	TGCGCCAGTGGACAAATAACCACAGATACGCAGTATTTT
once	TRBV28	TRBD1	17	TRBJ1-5	CASSPLYRGPSNQPQHF	TGTGCCAGCAGTCCCCTTTACAGGGGGCCCTCCAATCAGCCCCAGCATTTT
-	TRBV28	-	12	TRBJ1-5	CASSLMNQPQHF	TGTGCCAGCAGCTTGATGAATCAGCCCCAGCATTTT
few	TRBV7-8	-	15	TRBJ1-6	CASRQLDRRNSPLHF	TGTGCCAGCAGGCAATTGGACAGACGTAATTCACCCCTCCACTTT
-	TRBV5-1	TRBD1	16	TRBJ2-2	CASSETGGRNTGELFF	TGCGCCAGCAGCGAGACAGGGGGGCGTAACACCGGGGAGCTGTTTTTT
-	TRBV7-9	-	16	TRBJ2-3	CASSPITGTLSDTQYF	TGTGCCAGCAGCCCGATCACCGGGACACTATCAGATACGCAGTATTTT
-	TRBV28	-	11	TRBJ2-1	CASSLVGEQFF	TGTGCCAGCAGTTTAGTAGGCGAGCAGTTCTTC
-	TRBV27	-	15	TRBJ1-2	CASSLSIGGGDGYTF	TGTGCCAGCAGTTTATCTATAGGGGGAGGGGATGGCTACACCTTC
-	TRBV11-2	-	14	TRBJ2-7	CASSTIRGTYEQYF	TGTGCCAGCAGCACCATCCGGGGCACCTACGAGCAGTACTTC
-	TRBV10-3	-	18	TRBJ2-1	CATKPGPWIGTPRDEQFF	TGTGCCACCAAACCAGGTCCTTGGATCGGGACTCCACGGGATGAGCAGTTCTTC
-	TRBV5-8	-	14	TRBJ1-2	CASSLEGNHYGYTF	TGTGCCAGCAGCTTGGAGGGTAACCACTATGGCTACACCTTC
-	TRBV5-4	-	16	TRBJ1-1	CASSVRPRGPNTEAFF	TGTGCCAGCAGCGTACGTCCCCGGGGCCCGAACACTGAAGCTTTCTTT
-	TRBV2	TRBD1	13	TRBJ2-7	CASSDRGTYEQYF	TGTGCCAGCAGTGACAGGGGGACCTACGAGCAGTACTTC
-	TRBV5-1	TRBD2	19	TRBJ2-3	CASSPTGTSGGGSTDTQYF	TGCGCCAGCAGTCCTACCGGGACTAGCGGGGGTGGGAGCACAGATACGCAGTATTTT
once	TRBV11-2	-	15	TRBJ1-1	CASSLRGADKGEAFF	TGTGCCAGCAGCTTAAGGGGGGCGGACAAAGGTGAAGCTTTCTTT
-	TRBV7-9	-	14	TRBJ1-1	CASRPPGMNTEAFF	TGTGCCAGCAGACCGCCGGGCATGAACACTGAAGCTTTCTTT
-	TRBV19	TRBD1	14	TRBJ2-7	CASSTGTGDYEQYF	TGTGCCAGTAGTACCGGGACAGGAGACTACGAGCAGTACTTC
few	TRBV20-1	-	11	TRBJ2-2	CSVPFTGELFF	TGCAGTGTCCCCTTCACCGGGGAGCTGTTTTTT
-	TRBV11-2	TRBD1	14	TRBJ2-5	CASSLNNRGETQYF	TGTGCCAGCAGCTTAAATAACAGGGGCGAGACCCAGTACTTC
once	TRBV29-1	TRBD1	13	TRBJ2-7	CSAGTGGWGEQYF	TGCAGCGCCGGAACAGGGGGCTGGGGCGAGCAGTACTTC
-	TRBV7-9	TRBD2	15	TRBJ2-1	CASSLLTSGYNEQFF	TGTGCCAGCAGCTTACTGACTAGCGGATACAATGAGCAGTTCTTC
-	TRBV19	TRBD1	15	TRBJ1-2	CASSAHRGSNYGYTF	TGTGCCAGTAGTGCCCACAGGGGCTCTAACTATGGCTACACCTTC
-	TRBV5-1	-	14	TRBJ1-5	CASSFDGHNQPQHF	TGCGCCAGCAGCTTCGACGGTCACAATCAGCCCCAGCATTTT
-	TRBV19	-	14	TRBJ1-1	CASNFLSANTEAFF	TGTGCCAGTAACTTTCTTTCAGCGAACACTGAAGCTTTCTTT
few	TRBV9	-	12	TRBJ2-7	CASSVVGYEQYF	TGTGCCAGCAGCGTAGTAGGCTACGAGCAGTACTTC
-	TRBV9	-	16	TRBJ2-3	CASSGGRAVGTDTQYF	TGTGCCAGCAGCGGGGGGAGAGCGGTGGGCACAGATACGCAGTATTTT
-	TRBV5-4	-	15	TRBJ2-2	CASSLWGRGTGELFF	TGTGCCAGCAGCTTATGGGGGAGGGGGACCGGGGAGCTGTTTTTT
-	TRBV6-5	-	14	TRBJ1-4	CASSLTSFNEKLFF	TGTGCCAGCAGCCTGACTTCATTTAATGAAAAACTGTTTTTT
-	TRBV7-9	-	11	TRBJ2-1	CASNRMNEQFF	TGTGCCAGCAACAGGATGAATGAGCAGTTCTTC
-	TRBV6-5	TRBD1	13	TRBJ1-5	CASRGQGSQPQHF	TGTGCCAGCAGAGGACAGGGGAGTCAGCCCCAGCATTTT
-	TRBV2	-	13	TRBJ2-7	CASSAEAVPEQYF	TGTGCCAGCAGTGCAGAGGCAGTACCCGAGCAGTACTTC
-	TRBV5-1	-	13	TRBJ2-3	CASSLDRADTQYF	TGCGCCAGCAGCTTGGATAGGGCGGATACGCAGTATTTT
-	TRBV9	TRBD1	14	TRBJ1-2	CASSGIDRGDGYTF	TGTGCCAGCAGCGGTATCGACAGGGGAGACGGCTACACCTTC
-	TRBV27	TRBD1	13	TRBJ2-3	CASRLQGADTQYF	TGTGCCAGCAGGTTACAGGGGGCAGATACGCAGTATTTT
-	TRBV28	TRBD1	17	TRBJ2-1	CASSLSRDRGFYNEQFF	TGTGCCAGCAGTTTAAGCCGGGACAGGGGTTTCTACAATGAGCAGTTCTTC
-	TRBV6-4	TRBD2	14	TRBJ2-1	CASRDTRLAAEQFF	TGTGCCAGCAGGGACACCCGCCTAGCGGCTGAGCAGTTCTTC
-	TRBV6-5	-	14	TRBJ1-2	CASSYSAAGNGYTF	TGTGCCAGCAGTTACTCCGCGGCAGGAAATGGCTACACCTTC
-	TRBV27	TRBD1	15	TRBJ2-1	CASSSGQGSYNEQFF	TGTGCCAGCAGTAGCGGACAGGGTTCCTACAATGAGCAGTTCTTC
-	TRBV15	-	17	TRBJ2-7	CATSRVPSPTPSYEQYF	TGTGCCACCAGCAGAGTTCCCAGCCCAACCCCATCCTACGAGCAGTACTTC
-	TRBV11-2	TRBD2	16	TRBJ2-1	CASSFIGTSGSHEQFF	TGTGCCAGCAGCTTTATCGGGACTAGCGGGAGTCATGAGCAGTTCTTC
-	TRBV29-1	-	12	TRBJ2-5	CSVKGIFETQYF	TGCAGCGTTAAGGGGATTTTCGAGACCCAGTACTTC
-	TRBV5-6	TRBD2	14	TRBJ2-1	CASSFGGRANEQFF	TGTGCCAGCAGCTTTGGCGGGAGGGCCAATGAGCAGTTCTTC
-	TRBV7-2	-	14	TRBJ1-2	CASSLSRTNYGYTF	TGTGCCAGCAGCTTATCACGGACGAACTATGGCTACACCTTC
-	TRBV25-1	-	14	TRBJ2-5	CASSEGTGQETQYF	TGTGCCAGCAGTGAAGGAACAGGCCAAGAGACCCAGTACTTC
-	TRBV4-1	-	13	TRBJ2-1	CASSQDTSVEQFF	TGCGCCAGCAGCCAAGATACCAGCGTTGAGCAGTTCTTC